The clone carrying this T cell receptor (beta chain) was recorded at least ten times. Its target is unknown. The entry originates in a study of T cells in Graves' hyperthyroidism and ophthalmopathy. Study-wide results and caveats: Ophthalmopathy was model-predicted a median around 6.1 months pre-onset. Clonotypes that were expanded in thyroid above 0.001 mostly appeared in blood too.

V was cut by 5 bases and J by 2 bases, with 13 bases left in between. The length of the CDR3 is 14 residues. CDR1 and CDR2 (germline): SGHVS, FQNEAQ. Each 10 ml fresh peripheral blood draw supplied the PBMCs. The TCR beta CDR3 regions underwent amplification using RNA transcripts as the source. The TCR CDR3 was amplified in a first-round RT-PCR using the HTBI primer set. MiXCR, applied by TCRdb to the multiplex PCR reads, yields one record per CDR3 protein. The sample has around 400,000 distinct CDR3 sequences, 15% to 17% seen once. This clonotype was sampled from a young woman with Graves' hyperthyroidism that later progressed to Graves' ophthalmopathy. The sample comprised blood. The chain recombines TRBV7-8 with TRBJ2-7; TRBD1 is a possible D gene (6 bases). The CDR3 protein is CASSPDRPAYEQYF. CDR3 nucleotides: TGTGCCAGCAGCCCGGACAGACCCGCCTACGAGCAGTACTTC.